This entry concerns a single TCR beta chain. What it binds is unknown. This sample was included in a study of monozygotic twins with inflammatory bowel disease. Study-wide results and caveats: Especially with disease activity, IBD patients had fewer clonotypes in common with others than healthy twins did.

Germline-derived CDR1 and CDR2 are ENHRY and SYGVKD. The CDR3 sequence is 15 residues long. No DNA is given; TCRdb re-called the 5' RACE reads and lists each CDR3 protein once. The table lists over 110,000 distinct CDR3 sequences. Material for sequencing was blood. The receptor's source is a human donor with ulcerative colitis or Crohn's disease, or a healthy co-twin of an affected twin (not recorded which). This rearrangement joins TRBV10-3 to TRBJ2-7; TCRdb gives TRBD1 as the D gene, but with no DNA this cannot be confirmed. CDR3 sequence: CAISDVGLGPYEQYF.